Many counts were recorded for the clone carrying this T cell receptor (beta chain). As yet, its antigen is unknown. Patients with uncontrolled infections, other autoimmune diseases, pregnancy or lactation were excluded. Based on clinical symptoms, serum thyroxine and TRAb, thyroid ultrasound and orbital computed tomography, diagnoses were reached. Template material for amplifying TCR beta CDR3 regions consisted of RNA transcripts. Primed by the HTBI set, a first-round RT-PCR was run on the TCR CDR3. From the multiplex PCR reads, TCRdb called clonotypes with MiXCR, one entry per CDR3 protein. The top ten hold 3% to 4.5% of the sample, which has under 650,000 distinct CDR3 sequences, around 15% seen once. The data were taken from a study of T cells in Graves' hyperthyroidism and ophthalmopathy. The study, taken as a whole, reports: Most thyroid clonotypes that were expanded above 0.001 also turned up in blood.

V was clipped by 7 bases and J by 2 bases, with 29 bases between them. Germline values: CDR1 MNHEY, CDR2 SVGEGT. This CDR3 comprises 19 residues. Sequenced input: blood. This sequence joins TRBV6-2 or TRBV6-3 and TRBJ1-1, with a possible D match to TRBD1 (5 bases). The TCR originated in a woman in her thirties with Graves' hyperthyroidism. CDR3 DNA sequence: TGTGCCAGCAAAGCCGCCCTCGGGGGGTCAGACCAAGGAAACACTGAAGCTTTCTTT. It codes for CASKAALGGSDQGNTEAFF.